Listed below are T cell receptor beta chains from one sample, sequenced in a study of blood T cells in healthy people across ages. TCRdb recomputed calls from the 5' RACE reads with MiXCR, one row per CDR3 protein. This table has some 890,000 distinct CDR3 sequences, about 28% appearing once. This same sample was also part of a study on T cells of mothers and their children.

Sequenced sample: blood. These receptors were taken from a middle-aged woman in good health. CDR3s include the opening cysteine and the closing phenylalanine or tryptophan. Fields, in order: V gene, CDR3 length, J gene, clone size, D gene, CDR3 protein, CDR3 DNA. The D gene is left open where the match is weak. Not all rows give a size; the values are once, few, many and, for expanded clones, a class.

TRBV12-3/TRBV12-4	12	TRBJ2-5	many	.	CASGPGVETQYF	TGTGCCAGCGGCCCAGGGGTCGAGACCCAGTACTTC
TRBV6-2/TRBV6-3	14	TRBJ2-3	few	TRBD2	CAASWGGITDTQYF	TGTGCCGCCTCCTGGGGGGGGATCACAGATACGCAGTATTTT
TRBV12-3/TRBV12-4	15	TRBJ2-7	.	TRBD2	CASSWSSGRVNEQYF	TGTGCCAGCAGTTGGTCTAGTGGGAGGGTCAACGAGCAGTACTTC
TRBV20-1	16	TRBJ1-1	.	TRBD1	CSARVGRGRLNTEAFF	TGCAGTGCTAGAGTTGGGAGGGGGCGATTGAACACTGAAGCTTTCTTT
TRBV6-5	16	TRBJ2-1	.	TRBD2	CASSVNSGDDYNEQFF	TGTGCCAGCAGTGTTAATAGCGGGGACGACTACAATGAGCAGTTCTTC
TRBV20-1	15	TRBJ1-1	few	TRBD1	CSARDPRGRRAEAFF	TGCAGTGCTAGAGACCCCAGGGGGCGCCGGGCTGAAGCTTTCTTT
TRBV5-6	15	TRBJ2-5	.	.	CASSVATYSQETQYF	TGTGCCAGCAGCGTGGCGACCTACTCCCAAGAGACCCAGTACTTC
TRBV12-3/TRBV12-4	15	TRBJ2-7	many	TRBD2	CASRGAGGGTYEQYF	TGTGCCAGCAGGGGGGCCGGCGGGGGGACCTACGAGCAGTACTTC
TRBV4-1	12	TRBJ1-2	few	.	CASSSGMSGYTF	TGCGCCAGCAGCTCAGGGATGTCCGGCTACACCTTC
TRBV14	15	TRBJ2-1	many	TRBD1	CASSQRTGGLNEQFF	TGTGCCAGCAGCCAAAGGACAGGGGGCTTAAATGAGCAGTTCTTC
TRBV2	15	TRBJ2-2	.	TRBD1	CASSVQGQRTGELFF	TGTGCCAGCAGTGTCCAGGGACAGCGGACCGGGGAGCTGTTTTTT
TRBV2	13	TRBJ2-3	.	.	CASSSDSVDTQYF	TGTGCCAGCTCTAGCGACTCCGTGGATACGCAGTATTTT
TRBV7-2	15	TRBJ2-1	.	TRBD2	CASAPPLAGTEEQFF	TGTGCCAGCGCTCCCCCCCTAGCGGGGACGGAAGAGCAGTTCTTC
TRBV20-1	15	TRBJ2-1	many	.	CSARELGGSYNEQFF	TGCAGTGCTAGAGAATTGGGGGGCTCCTACAATGAGCAGTTCTTC
TRBV7-9	17	TRBJ2-1	few	.	CASSLDGWTILTYEQFF	TGTGCCAGCAGCTTAGATGGCTGGACAATTTTGACCTATGAGCAGTTCTTC
TRBV3-1	14	TRBJ2-1	.	TRBD1	CASSRDRGTVEQFF	TGTGCCAGCAGCCGGGACAGGGGTACGGTTGAGCAGTTCTTC
TRBV2	14	TRBJ2-1	.	.	CASSAGVPYNEQFF	TGTGCCAGCAGTGCGGGGGTCCCGTACAATGAGCAGTTCTTC
TRBV12-3/TRBV12-4	14	TRBJ2-1	few	.	CASRDPGMINEQFF	TGTGCCAGCAGGGACCCAGGGATGATAAATGAGCAGTTCTTC
TRBV3-1	17	TRBJ1-2	few	.	CASSPTLDRTSNYGYTF	TGTGCCAGCAGCCCTACTCTAGACAGGACTTCTAACTATGGCTACACCTTC
TRBV27	14	TRBJ1-5	few	TRBD1	CASSLSGQNQPQHF	TGTGCCAGCAGTTTATCGGGACAGAATCAGCCCCAGCATTTT
TRBV7-2	12	TRBJ1-1	.	.	CASSHPNTEAFF	TGTGCCAGCAGCCATCCTAACACTGAAGCTTTCTTT
TRBV20-1	15	TRBJ2-1	many	TRBD2	CSARDTSGVNNEQFF	TGCAGTGCTAGAGATACTAGCGGGGTTAACAATGAGCAGTTCTTC
TRBV28	13	TRBJ1-1	few	TRBD1	CASSFDRDIEAFF	TGTGCCAGCAGTTTTGACAGGGACATTGAAGCTTTCTTT
TRBV27	15	TRBJ2-7	.	TRBD1	CASSHRDSAYNEQYF	TGTGCCAGCAGTCACCGGGACAGCGCTTACAATGAGCAGTACTTC
TRBV28	15	TRBJ2-3	many	TRBD1	CASSSPGQGTDTQYF	TGTGCCAGCAGTTCGCCGGGACAGGGAACAGATACGCAGTATTTT
TRBV4-3	18	TRBJ1-1	many	.	CASQKNSAGAPSITEAFF	TGCGCCTCCCAAAAAAATTCGGCAGGGGCCCCCTCAATCACTGAAGCTTTCTTT
TRBV28	14	TRBJ1-5	.	.	CASSSGGSPVTQHF	TGTGCCAGCAGTTCTGGGGGCTCCCCGGTGACCCAGCATTTT
TRBV18	16	TRBJ1-2	few	.	CASSPAPGGELTGYTF	TGTGCCAGCTCACCAGCCCCCGGGGGAGAATTAACCGGCTACACCTTC
TRBV7-2	15	TRBJ2-5	many	TRBD2	CASSAGLAGGSTQYF	TGTGCCAGCAGCGCCGGGCTAGCGGGGGGAAGTACCCAGTACTTC
TRBV19	16	TRBJ1-1	few	TRBD1	CASSMPGGAVNTEAFF	TGTGCCAGTAGTATGCCAGGGGGCGCGGTAAACACTGAAGCTTTCTTT
TRBV29-1	12	TRBJ1-1	few	.	CSALGESSEAFF	TGCAGCGCCCTAGGGGAGTCCTCTGAAGCTTTCTTT
TRBV4-1	18	TRBJ2-7	many	TRBD1	CASSPGIFSRDRDYEQYF	TGCGCCAGCAGCCCAGGAATATTCAGCCGGGACAGGGACTACGAGCAGTACTTC
TRBV28	17	TRBJ2-3	.	TRBD2	CASSFPSGGETTDTQYF	TGTGCCAGCAGTTTCCCATCGGGGGGGGAGACCACAGATACGCAGTATTTT
TRBV7-2	18	TRBJ2-5	.	.	CAGSPRMVWERDPETQYF	TGTGCCGGCAGCCCTCGTATGGTATGGGAAAGGGACCCTGAGACCCAGTACTTC
TRBV5-1	14	TRBJ1-6	few	.	CASSLETVGSPLHF	TGCGCCAGCAGCTTGGAGACGGTCGGTTCACCCCTCCACTTT
TRBV20-1	15	TRBJ1-1	.	.	CSVPIQIIMNTEAFF	TGCAGTGTTCCCATCCAGATTATTATGAACACTGAAGCTTTCTTT
TRBV7-2	14	TRBJ2-7	once	TRBD2	CASSMSGGGYEQYF	TGTGCCAGCAGCATGAGCGGGGGGGGCTACGAGCAGTACTTC
TRBV7-9	15	TRBJ1-1	.	.	CASSLRWPKSLEAFF	TGTGCCAGCAGCTTAAGATGGCCGAAGTCCCTTGAAGCTTTCTTT
TRBV25-1	14	TRBJ1-5	.	TRBD1	CASRETGYNQPQHF	TGTGCCAGCAGGGAGACAGGGTACAATCAGCCCCAGCATTTT
TRBV12-3/TRBV12-4	15	TRBJ1-1	.	.	CASSLTRRMNTEAFF	TGTGCCAGCAGTTTAACGAGACGGATGAACACTGAAGCTTTCTTT
TRBV6-5	13	TRBJ1-5	.	.	CASSYSSGKPQHF	TGTGCCAGCAGTTACTCCTCGGGTAAGCCCCAGCATTTT
TRBV2	14	TRBJ2-1	many	TRBD2	CASSWTSGYNEQFF	TGTGCCAGCAGTTGGACTAGCGGATACAATGAGCAGTTCTTC
TRBV4-3	17	TRBJ1-3	.	.	CASSPRIGTLSGNTIYF	TGCGCCAGCAGCCCTCGGATAGGAACCTTATCTGGAAACACCATATATTTT
TRBV20-1	16	TRBJ2-1	few	.	CSARDVWGLIGAEQFF	TGCAGTGCTAGAGACGTTTGGGGCTTGATAGGTGCTGAGCAGTTCTTC
TRBV6-2/TRBV6-3	14	TRBJ2-7	.	.	CASSYLGSYYEQYF	TGTGCCAGCAGTTACTTGGGCAGCTACTACGAGCAGTACTTC
TRBV20-1	15	TRBJ2-7	many	.	CSARASREASYEQYF	TGCAGTGCTAGGGCATCAAGGGAGGCCTCCTACGAGCAGTACTTC
TRBV29-1	14	TRBJ1-2	many	.	CSVGRSLTEGGYTF	TGCAGCGTTGGCCGATCCCTTACGGAGGGAGGCTACACCTTC
TRBV29-1	15	TRBJ2-1	many	.	CSVEEGASSYNEQFF	TGCAGCGTTGAGGAAGGCGCGAGCTCCTACAATGAGCAGTTCTTC
TRBV5-1	17	TRBJ2-3	few	TRBD2	CASSDFFGTSGKDTQYF	TGCGCCAGCAGCGACTTCTTCGGGACTAGCGGAAAAGATACGCAGTATTTT
TRBV28	12	TRBJ1-2	.	.	CASSTQWGGYTF	TGTGCCAGCAGTACCCAGTGGGGTGGCTACACCTTC
TRBV18	15	TRBJ2-7	once	TRBD1	CGSPQTGRNHYEQYF	TGTGGGAGCCCACAGACAGGGCGAAACCACTACGAGCAGTACTTC
TRBV18	16	TRBJ2-2	.	.	CAGSPGGARRTGELFF	TGTGCCGGCTCACCAGGAGGAGCCAGAAGAACCGGGGAGCTGTTTTTT
TRBV4-1	15	TRBJ1-1	once	.	CASSQDLQGYTEAFF	TGCGCCAGCAGCCAAGATCTGCAGGGATACACTGAAGCTTTCTTT
TRBV7-2	16	TRBJ2-5	many	TRBD1	CASSLGTGNYQETQYF	TGTGCCAGCAGCTTAGGGACAGGGAATTATCAAGAGACCCAGTACTTC
TRBV7-9	13	TRBJ1-1	.	TRBD1	CASSSTGGMEAFF	TGTGCCAGCAGCTCTACAGGGGGCATGGAAGCTTTCTTT
TRBV11-1	15	TRBJ1-6	few	.	CAGSLAPEGNSPLHF	TGTGCCGGCAGCTTAGCCCCCGAGGGAAATTCACCCCTCCACTTT
TRBV4-2	14	TRBJ1-4	.	.	CASSLTSGQEKLFF	TGTGCCAGCAGCCTCACCTCCGGACAGGAAAAACTGTTTTTT
TRBV4-3	13	TRBJ2-1	few	.	CASSFSTGTEQFF	TGCGCCAGCAGCTTCTCCACCGGGACTGAGCAGTTCTTC
TRBV5-6	16	TRBJ2-5	few	TRBD2	CASSLRTSGGEETQYF	TGTGCCAGCAGCTTGAGGACTAGCGGGGGGGAAGAGACCCAGTACTTC